These T cell receptor beta chains were read from a single sample in a study of radiation and T cells in renal cell carcinoma. Here immunoSEQ multiplex PCR was the method, and the copy in TCRdb shows in-frame clones only, minus some. This repertoire shows about 150,000 clones, around 88% found once; its top ten account for under 20%. The material sequenced was blood, taken from a patient whose treatment included radiotherapy and nephrectomy. The receptor set was obtained from a woman aged 50 to 65 with renal cell carcinoma. CDR3s include the opening cysteine and the closing phenylalanine or tryptophan. The D gene is left open where the match is weak. Clone size is stated in some rows and not others, as once, few, many or a class when expanded.

V,J,size,D,DNA,CDR3
TRBV19,TRBJ1-2,-,-,TGTGCCAGTAGTATAGGGGGGATCGACTATGGCTACACCTTC,CASSIGGIDYGYTF
TRBV9,TRBJ1-1,-,TRBD1,TGTGCCAGCAGCGTAGGGAGGGGGCAGGGGAACACTGAAGCTTTCTTT,CASSVGRGQGNTEAFF
TRBV7-2,TRBJ2-3,once,TRBD2,TGTGCCAGCAGCTCCCTCCGGTCGGGGGGTGGCACAGATACGCAGTATTTT,CASSSLRSGGGTDTQYF
TRBV7-2,TRBJ2-4,-,TRBD2,TGTGCCAGCAGCTTAAGGACTAGCGGGGTCCGAGCCAAAAACATTCAGTACTTC,CASSLRTSGVRAKNIQYF
TRBV4-3,TRBJ1-2,-,TRBD1,TGCGCCAGCAGCCAAGTGGCGGGTGGACAGGGTTATGGCTACACCTTC,CASSQVAGGQGYGYTF
TRBV4-2,TRBJ1-5,-,-,TGTGCCAGCAGCCAGGTTGCAGCAAAGAGCAATCAGCCCCAGCATTTT,CASSQVAAKSNQPQHF
TRBV9,TRBJ2-5,-,TRBD1,TGTGCCAGCAGCGCGACAGGGGAGGAGACCCAGTACTTC,CASSATGEETQYF
TRBV29-1,TRBJ2-7,-,TRBD2,TGCAGCGCCGGCCCCAGATTAGCGGGGTTCTACGAGCAGTACTTC,CSAGPRLAGFYEQYF
TRBV7-2,TRBJ1-2,-,TRBD1,TGTGCCAGCAGCTTAGTACAGGGGGACGGCTACACCTTC,CASSLVQGDGYTF
TRBV11-2,TRBJ2-7,-,-,TGTGCCAGCAGCCCAACATTGGGTTCCTACGAGCAGTACTTC,CASSPTLGSYEQYF
TRBV19,TRBJ2-3,-,TRBD1,TGTGCCACCCAAAGGACAGGGGGCACAGATACGCAGTATTTT,CATQRTGGTDTQYF
TRBV5-1,TRBJ1-1,-,-,TGCGCCAGCAGCTTGGCAACATTGAACACTGAAGCTTTCTTT,CASSLATLNTEAFF
TRBV2,TRBJ2-4,-,TRBD2,TGTGCCAGCAGTGACCGGACTAGCGGGATACACATTCAGTACTTC,CASSDRTSGIHIQYF
TRBV5-5,TRBJ1-4,-,TRBD1,TGTGCCAGCAGCGGATCCGACAGGGTACCTAATGAAAAACTGTTTTTT,CASSGSDRVPNEKLFF
TRBV7-9,TRBJ2-2,-,-,TGTGCCAGCAGCTTACCCACAGGTTCCGGGGAGCTGTTTTTT,CASSLPTGSGELFF
TRBV11-3,TRBJ1-2,-,-,TGTGCCAGCAGCTTATCTCCCGGGGATGGCTACACCTTC,CASSLSPGDGYTF
TRBV28,TRBJ2-4,-,TRBD1,TGTGCCAGCAGTGCCTTAGGACAGGGGCAGAGCATTCAGTACTTC,CASSALGQGQSIQYF
TRBV7-2,TRBJ2-1,few,-,TGTGCCAGCAGTAGCAAGAGGACTAATGAGCAGTTCTTC,CASSSKRTNEQFF
TRBV18,TRBJ2-5,-,-,TGTGCCAGCTCACCTACACAGCGGGAGACCCAGTACTTC,CASSPTQRETQYF
TRBV5-4,TRBJ2-4,-,-,TGTGCCAGCAGCCCAGTTAGCCAAAACATTCAGTACTTC,CASSPVSQNIQYF
TRBV6-5,TRBJ2-3,-,TRBD2,TGTGCCAGTACGACTTTGGGGGGGGATACGCAGTATTTT,CASTTLGGDTQYF
TRBV4-2,TRBJ2-7,-,TRBD2,TGTGCCAGCAGCCAAGTTGGGAGCGGGACCCCCTACGAGCAGTACTTC,CASSQVGSGTPYEQYF
TRBV6-1,TRBJ1-2,-,-,TGTGCCAGCAGTCTCTATGGCTACACCTTC,CASSLYGYTF
TRBV7-2,TRBJ1-4,-,-,TGTGCCAGCAGCTCGCGACAGAATGAAAAACTGTTTTTT,CASSSRQNEKLFF
TRBV7-9,TRBJ1-3,few,-,TGTGCCAGCACCCCGGGAGGATCTGGAAACACCATATATTTT,CASTPGGSGNTIYF
TRBV10-3,TRBJ2-7,-,-,TGTGCCATCAGTCTTTCACTCCACGAGCAGTACTTC,CAISLSLHEQYF
TRBV9,TRBJ2-1,-,TRBD1,TGTGCCAGCAGCGTAGTGGTAACAGGGGGTGGTGAGCAGTTCTTC,CASSVVVTGGGEQFF
TRBV5-1,TRBJ2-4,-,-,TGCGCCAGCAGCCCAGCCCCAGGCGGAGAAAACATTCAGTACTTC,CASSPAPGGENIQYF